A few counts support the clone carrying this TCR beta chain. Its antigen is as yet unknown. Trimming removed 1 base from V and 4 bases from J, with 10 bases in between. This CDR3 has 14 residues. Germline assignment: CDR1 MDHEN and CDR2 SYDVKM. Unique molecular identifiers tagged the TCRbeta library. Each CDR3 protein gets one entry after TCRdb re-called the PCR reads with MiXCR. Of some 460,000 distinct CDR3 sequences in the sample, around 15% were seen once. The source of the sample is a study of T-cell reconstitution after alpha-beta-depleted transplantation in children. Study-level findings and limits: Two months or so post-transplant, alpha-beta T cells reportedly derived from several hundred expanded graft clones. After one year, T-cell counts and TCRbeta diversity mostly came from new T cells.

The sample was PBMCs, mostly from graft donor cells, taken 360 days after TCRalphabeta/CD19-depleted stem cell transplant. The J gene is TRBJ1-1, the V gene TRBV28; D remains ambiguous. This TCR was sampled from a boy less than two years old who had a stem cell transplant for Wiskott-Aldrich syndrome, so the T cells may come from the graft donor. CDR3 region: CASSLYGEGTEAFF. The DNA of the CDR3 is TGTGCCAGCAGTTTATATGGGGAAGGCACTGAAGCTTTCTTT.